The 29 T cell receptor beta chains listed next were all sequenced from one sample in a study of response to subunit inactivated influenza vaccine. One entry per CDR3 protein results from TCRdb running MiXCR on the RT-PCR reads. The repertoire holds 530,000 or so distinct CDR3 sequences, around 11% seen once, with roughly 10% in the top ten. The sequencing here drew on PBMCs from blood, taken on the day of vaccination. Source of these receptors: a man in his forties or fifties who received an inactivated influenza vaccine.

J is TRBJ2-5 and V is TRBV20-1; TRBD2 agrees at 10 bases. This CDR3 is 15 amino acids long. The V and J ends lost 1 base and 2 bases, in that order; junction bases with no gene match: 4. Germline V gene lookup returns CDR1 DFQATT and CDR2 SNEGSKA (reference sequence). The CDR3 DNA reads as TGCAGTGCTAGAGGGGGGACTAGCGTTCAAGAGACCCAGTACTTC. Protein product: CSARGGTSVQETQYF.

This clonotype appeared a few times. The chain combines TRBV10-3 with TRBJ2-5; weak D call: TRBD1 (5 bases). V shed 5 bases and J shed 2 bases, with 9 bases lying between them. Germline V gene sequence: CDR1 ENHRY, CDR2 SYGVKD. The CDR3 covers 13 residues. The CDR3 here is CAISNRIQETQYF. In DNA, the CDR3 is TGTGCCATCAGTAACAGGATACAAGAGACCCAGTACTTC.

The sample holds many counts of this clonotype. The chain couples TRBV21-1 to TRBJ2-5; the table's D call of TRBD1 was not tested on the DNA. TRBV21-1 is a documented pseudogene. This CDR3 is built from 14 residues. The CDR3 protein is CASSNRDKQETQYF. As DNA, the CDR3 is TGTGCCAGCAGCAATCGGGACAAACAAGAGACCCAGTACTTC.

This clonotype has ten or more counts. The chain has TRBV5-1 and TRBJ1-2, with a possible D match to TRBD1 (5 bases). Trimming took 7 bases from V and 4 from J, leaving 14 bases between them. In germline, CDR1 is SGHRS, CDR2 YFSETQ. The CDR3 runs 13 residues. CDR3: CASCHGQGYGYTF. The CDR3 coding sequence is TGCGCCAGCTGCCACGGGCAGGGCTATGGCTACACCTTC.

This clonotype was observed a handful of times. This chain uses TRBV18 with TRBJ1-6; a possible D gene is TRBD1 (6 bases). Between the trimmed V and J ends, which lost 2 bases and 7 bases, there was a span of 9 bases. CDR1 KGHSH and CDR2 LQKENI come from the germline V gene. CDR3 length equals 14 residues. The chain's CDR3 is CASSPRTENSPLHF. CDR3 DNA sequence: TGTGCCAGCTCACCAAGGACAGAAAATTCACCCCTCCACTTT.

J is TRBJ2-1 and V is TRBV7-9, with TRBD2 identical over 9 bases. The CDR3 has 14 amino acids. The germline gives CDR1 SEHNR, CDR2 FQNEAQ (reference sequence). V was clipped by 9 bases and J by 6 bases; unmatched bases: 9. The CDR3 protein is CASGLAFQGNEQFF. CDR3 nucleotides: TGTGCCAGTGGACTAGCGTTTCAAGGCAATGAGCAGTTCTTC.

The chain joins TRBV25-1 to TRBJ2-2; 10 bases line up with TRBD1. This CDR3 has 17 amino acids. Losses at the gene ends were 0 bases for V and 6 bases for J; bases not matched to a gene: 7. Germline CDR1 reads MGHDK; CDR2 reads SYGVNS. The CDR3 DNA is TGTGCCAGCAGTGAATATCGTCCCGGGACAGGGGCCGGGGAGCTGTTTTTT. This codes for CASSEYRPGTGAGELFF.

This clonotype was picked up a small number of times. The gene calls are TRBV7-8 and TRBJ2-1; D remains ambiguous. The length of the CDR3 is 14 residues. Trimming shortened V by 0 bases and J by 12 bases, and 15 bases separated the two germline ends. Per the germline V gene, CDR1 is SGHVS and CDR2 is FQNEAQ. The CDR3 nucleotides are TGTGCCAGCAGCTTAGCGTGGACCTCCCGTTTGCAGTTCTTC. Translating gives CASSLAWTSRLQFF.

This clonotype occurred a few times. The gene calls are TRBV12-3 or TRBV12-4 and TRBJ2-5, with 8 bases lining up with TRBD2. The CDR3 is 16 residues long. V lost 7 bases to trimming and J lost 6 bases; unmatched junction nucleotides: 16. In nucleotides, the CDR3 is TGTGCCAGCACCCCCTCAGCAGGGACTAGTTTAAAGACCCAGTACTTC. It codes for CASTPSAGTSLKTQYF.

This clonotype was seen a handful of times. The DNA for the CDR3 is TGTGCCAGCAGACAGGGGATCGAGCAGTACTTC. Its protein product is CASRQGIEQYF. J is TRBJ2-7 and V is TRBV6-5; 7 bases are a match to TRBD1. The V and J ends lost 6 bases and 6 bases, in that order; junction bases with no gene match: 2. Germline CDR1 is MNHEY and CDR2 is SVGAGI. The CDR3 consists of 11 residues.

Only a few counts were recorded for this clonotype. The chain links TRBV29-1 to TRBJ2-1, with D possibly TRBD1 on 6 matching bases. The germline V and J ends were trimmed by 6 bases and 3 bases, with 9 bases remaining between them. The germline CDR1 and CDR2 sequences are SQVTM and ANQGSEA. The CDR3 contains 12 residues. CDR3 sequence: CSVDRNYNEQFF. CDR3 sequence (DNA): TGCAGCGTGGACAGAAACTACAATGAGCAGTTCTTC.

This clonotype appeared many times. CDR3 sequence: CASSQEQGFPYEQYF. CDR3 DNA sequence: TGTGCCAGCAGCCAGGAACAGGGGTTCCCCTACGAGCAGTACTTC. The gene calls are TRBV4-2 and TRBJ2-7, with 7 bases aligning to TRBD1. V shed 3 bases, J shed 2 bases, and the junction held 7 bases outside the gene matches. The CDR3 contains 15 residues. Germline V gives CDR1 LGHNA, CDR2 YNFKEQ.

This clonotype was detected many times. The chain combines TRBV7-9 with TRBJ2-2; D possibly uses TRBD1 or TRBD2 (6 bases each). CDR1 is SEHNR, CDR2 FQNEAQ, per germline (reference sequence). The CDR3 covers 13 residues. Trimming left V 6 bases short and J 7 bases short, with 12 bases between. The CDR3 coding sequence is TGTGCCAGCAGGACGGAGGGGGACGGGGAGCTGTTTTTT. This encodes CASRTEGDGELFF.

The rearrangement uses TRBV27 and TRBJ1-2; possible D gene TRBD1, 5 bases. Germline loops: CDR1 MNHEY, CDR2 SMNVEV (reference sequence). V lost 3 bases and J lost 5, with 10 bases in between. The length of the CDR3 is 13 residues. The CDR3 region has the DNA TGTGCCAGCAGTTTGGGGACCCGTTATGGCTACACCTTC. It is translated as CASSLGTRYGYTF.

This rearrangement joins TRBV12-5 to TRBJ2-1, with 8 bases aligning to TRBD1. CDR1 is LGHNT, CDR2 FRNRAP, per germline. J gave up 2 bases and V 2 bases, and 5 bases lay outside the gene matches. The CDR3 covers 16 residues. CDR3: CASGLMTGATYNEQFF. The CDR3, as DNA: TGTGCTAGTGGTTTGATGACAGGGGCCACCTACAATGAGCAGTTCTTC.

V gene TRBV3-1 combines with J gene TRBJ2-1, with a weak D call TRBD2 (5 bases). Germline V gene data show CDR1 as LGHDT and CDR2 as YNNKEL (reference sequence). Between the trimmed V and J ends, which lost 1 base and 7 bases, there was a span of 17 bases. The CDR3 is 16 residues long. The CDR3 loop is CASSQVASQIWNEQFF. Here the CDR3 DNA reads TGTGCCAGCAGCCAAGTTGCTAGCCAAATTTGGAATGAGCAGTTCTTC.

This clonotype was seen ten or more times. The junction differs from germline at one of its ends, possibly a read error. The chain joins TRBV10-1 to TRBJ2-6; D unresolved. The CDR3 sequence is 13 residues long. CDR1 WNHNN and CDR2 SYGVQD come from the germline V gene (reference sequence). The DNA for the CDR3 is TGTGCCAGCAGTTTCTCTGGGGCCAACGTCCTGACTTTC. This sequence encodes CASSFSGANVLTF.

At least ten counts were recorded for this clonotype. The rearrangement uses TRBV12-3 or TRBV12-4 and TRBJ2-2, with D possibly being TRBD2 (5 bases). V lost 2 bases, J lost 0 bases, and 22 bases lay in between. The CDR3 covers 20 residues. The CDR3 is CASSLSREFNLLPNTGELFF. DNA of the CDR3: TGTGCCAGCAGTTTATCTCGGGAATTCAACCTTTTACCGAACACCGGGGAGCTGTTTTTT.

This chain links TRBV19 with TRBJ2-1; TRBD2 is a possible D gene (5 bases). The length of the CDR3 is 15 residues. From germline, CDR1 is LNHDA and CDR2 SQIVND (reference sequence). V was shortened by 6 bases and J by 8 bases, with 20 bases between the two germline ends. The CDR3 region has the DNA TGTGCCAGTAGCTATTGGGGTAGCGCCCGGGATGAGCAGTTCTTC. Its translation: CASSYWGSARDEQFF. The entire variable domain, with the rest obtained from reference TRBV19 and TRBJ2-1, is as follows: DGGITQSPKYLFRKEGQNVTLSCEQNLNHDAMYWYRQDPGQGLRLIYYSQIVNDFQKGDIAEGYSVSREKKESFPLTVTSAQKNPTAFYLCASSYWGSARDEQFFGPGTRLTVL.

The chain combines TRBV6-2 or TRBV6-3 with TRBJ2-7; the match to TRBD2 covers 7 bases. The V segment lost 5 bases and the J segment 3 bases; nucleotides outside the gene matches: 10. This CDR3 is 15 amino acids long. In germline, CDR1 is MNHEY, CDR2 SVGEGT. The CDR3 sequence is CASSTPWGGSYEQYF. In nucleotides, the CDR3 is TGTGCCAGCAGTACCCCATGGGGGGGAAGCTACGAGCAGTACTTC.

The sample holds many counts of this clonotype. V usage is TRBV7-8 and J usage is TRBJ2-3; D is unclear. The CDR3 runs to 15 residues. Trimming took off 5 bases at V and 1 base at J, with 13 bases between the two ends. CDR1 SGHVS and CDR2 FQNEAQ come from the germline V gene. The CDR3 region has the DNA TGTGCCAGCAGCCCAAACTTTCTCCGCACAGATACGCAGTATTTT. The encoded protein is CASSPNFLRTDTQYF.

This chain joins TRBV6-1 and TRBJ2-7, with 10 bases lining up with TRBD2. The length of the CDR3 is 15 residues. CDR1 is MNHNS, CDR2 SASEGT, per germline. J was trimmed by 4 bases and V by 6 bases; bases with no gene match: 9. CDR3 bases: TGTGCCAGCAGCTCCACTAGCGGGATGAGGTACGAGCAGTACTTC. This encodes CASSSTSGMRYEQYF.

This clonotype has only a few counts. The chain is built from TRBV7-9 and TRBJ1-2; D unclear. CDR3 length: 12 residues. The V and J ends lost 3 bases and 4 bases respectively, with 6 bases between them. CDR1 is SEHNR, CDR2 FQNEAQ, per germline (reference sequence). The CDR3 coding sequence is TGTGCCAGCAGCTTCCCGGTCTATGGCTACACCTTC. It encodes CASSFPVYGYTF.

This clonotype occurred once. The germline gene is not matched at one end of the junction; a read error may be the cause. The chain links TRBV5-1 to TRBJ2-3, with D perhaps matching TRBD2 (6 bases). CDR1 and CDR2 from the germline V gene are SGHRS and YFSETQ. This CDR3 has 16 residues. CDR3 sequence (DNA): TGCGCCGGCAGCTCTATAGCGGCAGGCGGTACAGATACGCAGTATTTT. This codes for CAGSSIAAGGTDTQYF.

This chain links TRBV7-9 with TRBJ2-7; D may match TRBD1 or TRBD2 (6 bases each). With 1 base removed from V and 5 bases from J, the gap between germline ends came to 15 bases. The CDR3 is 15 residues long. Germline CDR1 and CDR2: SEHNR and FQNEAQ (reference sequence). The CDR3 loop reads CASSLDFGGHNEQYF. CDR3 nucleotide sequence: TGTGCCAGCAGCTTAGATTTTGGGGGGCATAACGAGCAGTACTTC.

This clonotype was observed a handful of times. The chain links TRBV20-1 to TRBJ2-7; D is tentatively TRBD1 or TRBD2 (5 bases each). V was clipped by 6 bases and J by 3 bases, with 15 bases between them. CDR3 length: 13 residues. Germline CDR1 DFQATT, CDR2 SNEGSKA (reference sequence). DNA for the CDR3: TGCAGTGCAAGGGACGGCTTAGACTACGAGCAGTACTTC. It codes for CSARDGLDYEQYF.

J is TRBJ1-2 and V is TRBV20-1; no clear D. CDR1 and CDR2 from the germline V gene are DFQATT and SNEGSKA (reference sequence). V shed 4 bases and J shed 4 bases, with 10 bases lying between them. This CDR3 has 12 residues. CDR3 in DNA: TGCAGTGCTATGAGGTCCGGCTATGGCTACACCTTC. It translates to CSAMRSGYGYTF.

The gene calls are TRBV10-3 and TRBJ1-2, with no clear D. Trimming took off 2 bases at V and 3 bases at J, with 13 bases between the two ends. Germline V gene data show CDR1 as ENHRY and CDR2 as SYGVKD. CDR3 size: 15 residues. DNA of the CDR3: TGTGCCATCAGTGAGAATGAAGGAGGCTACTATGGCTACACCTTC. This codes for CAISENEGGYYGYTF.

J is TRBJ2-1 and V is TRBV20-1; D is unclear. The CDR3 is 15 amino acids. Per the germline V gene, CDR1 is DFQATT and CDR2 is SNEGSKA (reference sequence). Trimming left V 0 bases short and J 4 bases short, with 13 bases between. The CDR3 nucleotides are TGCAGTGCTAGAGATCCTCAGAAAGCTTACAATGAGCAGTTCTTC. Its protein is CSARDPQKAYNEQFF.